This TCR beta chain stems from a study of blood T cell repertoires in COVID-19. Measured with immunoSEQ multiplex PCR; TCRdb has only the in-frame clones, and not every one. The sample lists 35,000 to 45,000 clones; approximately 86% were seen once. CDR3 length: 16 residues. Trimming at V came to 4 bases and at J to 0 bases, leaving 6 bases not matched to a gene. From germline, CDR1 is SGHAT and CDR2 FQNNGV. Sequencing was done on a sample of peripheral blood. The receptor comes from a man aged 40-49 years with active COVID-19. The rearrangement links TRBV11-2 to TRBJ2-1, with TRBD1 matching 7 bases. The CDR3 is CASSSRRDSSYNEQFF. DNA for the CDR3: TGTGCCAGCAGCTCACGCCGGGACAGCTCCTACAATGAGCAGTTCTTC. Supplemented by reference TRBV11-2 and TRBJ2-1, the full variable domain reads EAGVAQSPRYKIIEKRQSVAFWCNPISGHATLYWYQQILGQGPKLLIQFQNNGVVDDSQLPKDRFSAERLKGVDSTLKIQPAKLEDSAVYLCASSSRRDSSYNEQFFGPGTRLTVL.